One sample yielded the 25 T cell receptor beta chains listed below, sequenced in a study of Graves' ophthalmopathy and Graves' hyperthyroidism (dated by TCRdb to the late 2010s). TCRdb lists the instrument as Illumina HiSeq 2000. For repertoire sequencing, TCR beta CDR3 regions were amplified from RNA transcripts. The first round of RT-PCR was done with HTBI primers and the Qiagen OneStep RT-PCR kit, and was followed by a second round of multiplex PCR, then size selection and purification. In TCRdb, the public reads were trimmed at Q25 with fastp and aligned with MiXCR, with productive beta chains retained. CDR3 protein sequences are deduplicated, and each keeps its most common genes and DNA. This sample comprises around 470,000 distinct CDR3 sequences, approximately 15% of them detected only once. Of the sample, roughly 10% is held by the ten largest clones. The sample comprised blood. The source of these receptors is a young woman with Graves' ophthalmopathy. Donor details come from another sample of the same person, matched by shared clones.

This clonotype appeared many times. J is TRBJ2-5 and V is TRBV9; a possible D gene is TRBD1 (7 bases). Trimming stripped 0 bases from V and 4 bases from J, with 10 bases between. There are 14 residues in the CDR3. Germline CDR1 reads SGDLS; CDR2 reads YYNGEE. The DNA of the CDR3 is TGTGCCAGCAGCGTAGCAGGGGGGCTAGAGACCCAGTACTTC. It translates to CASSVAGGLETQYF.

This clonotype was counted ten times or more. The chain uses TRBV27 and TRBJ1-5; 10 bases are a match to TRBD1. J gave up 2 bases and V 5 bases, and 6 bases lay outside the gene matches. This CDR3 contains 16 residues. Germline V gene lookup returns CDR1 MNHEY and CDR2 SMNVEV (reference sequence). The CDR3 DNA is TGTGCCAGCAGTCAAGGGACAGGGGTAGGCAATCAGCCCCAGCATTTT. Protein sequence: CASSQGTGVGNQPQHF.

This clonotype was counted only a few times. The chain employs TRBV28 and TRBJ2-7, with a tentative D call TRBD2 (6 bases). There are 13 residues in the CDR3. Germline V lookup: CDR1 MDHEN, CDR2 SYDVKM. V dropped 6 bases and J dropped 3 bases, with 12 bases sitting between them. CDR3 DNA sequence: TGTGCCAGCAGGAGTAGCGGACACTACGAGCAGTACTTC. Residues: CASRSSGHYEQYF. Drawing the rest from reference TRBV28 and TRBJ2-7, the complete variable domain is DVKVTQSSRYLVKRTGEKVFLECVQDMDHENMFWYRQDPGLGLRLIYFSYDVKMKEKGDIPEGYSVSREKKERFSLILESASTNQTSMYLCASRSSGHYEQYFGPGTRLTVT.

This clonotype has ten or more counts. This chain joins TRBV30 and TRBJ1-6; 7 bases align to TRBD1. The CDR3 length is 14 residues. CDR1 is GTSNPN, CDR2 SVGIG, per germline (reference sequence). With V trimmed by 4 bases and J by 14 bases, 14 bases remained unmatched. This CDR3 is CAWTRSARGITLHF. The CDR3 bases are TGTGCCTGGACCCGTTCGGCCAGGGGGATCACCCTCCACTTT.

V gene TRBV15 combines with J gene TRBJ2-5, with D unclear. CDR1 and CDR2 (germline): LNHNV, YYDKDF (reference sequence). The V and J ends lost 1 base and 0 bases respectively, with 12 bases between them. CDR3 length equals 16 residues. The CDR3 loop is CATSRGETSYQETQYF. The CDR3 coding sequence is TGTGCCACCAGCAGAGGTGAGACGAGTTACCAAGAGACCCAGTACTTC. Full variable domain (missing parts from reference TRBV15 and TRBJ2-5): DAMVIQNPRYQVTQFGKPVTLSCSQTLNHNVMYWYQQKSSQAPKLLFHYYDKDFNNEADTPDNFQSRRPNTSFCFLDIRSPGLGDTAMYLCATSRGETSYQETQYFGPGTRLLVL.

This clonotype has at least ten counts. The chain links TRBV20-1 to TRBJ1-3; D remains unclear. This CDR3 is built from 12 residues. Germline V CDR1 and CDR2: DFQATT, SNEGSKA (reference sequence). V was cut by 6 bases and J by 0 bases, with 6 bases left in between. CDR3 DNA: TGCAGTGCGGAGGGCTCTGGAAACACCATATATTTT. Residues: CSAEGSGNTIYF.

This clonotype came up many times. The J gene is TRBJ1-5, the V gene TRBV11-1; no definite D call. The CDR3 contains 14 residues. V lost 1 base to trimming and J lost 7 bases, with 11 bases between them. Per the germline V gene, CDR1 is SGHAT and CDR2 is FQDESV (reference sequence). CDR3 protein: CASSLGGFDQPQHF. The CDR3 nucleotides are TGTGCCAGCAGCTTAGGTGGGTTCGACCAGCCCCAGCATTTT.

The chain uses TRBV30 and TRBJ2-5, with 8 bases identical to TRBD2. Germline CDR1 reads GTSNPN; CDR2 reads SVGIG (reference sequence). The CDR3 runs to 13 residues. V was pared by 4 bases and J by 2 bases, with 3 bases of the junction left unmatched. The CDR3 coding sequence is TGTGCCTGGAATCGGGGGGGGCAAGAGACCCAGTACTTC. This encodes CAWNRGGQETQYF.

In this sample, this clonotype turned up many times. The chain links TRBV6-1 to TRBJ1-6; possibly TRBD1 for D (5 bases). V lost 6 bases, J lost 5 bases, and 11 bases lay in between. From germline, CDR1 is MNHNS and CDR2 SASEGT. This CDR3 has 14 amino acids. CDR3 residues: CASRRGPDNSPLHF. CDR3 nucleotides: TGTGCCAGCAGGCGGGGACCCGATAATTCACCCCTCCACTTT.

This clonotype was counted ten times or more. The chain links TRBV6-2 or TRBV6-3 to TRBJ1-1; D unresolved. Germline values: CDR1 MNHEY, CDR2 SVGEGT. The CDR3 extends over 15 amino acids. Trimming took off 2 bases at V and 4 bases at J, with 14 bases between the two ends. Here the CDR3 reads CASSYGLFLRTEAFF. The CDR3 nucleotides read TGTGCCAGCAGTTACGGTCTTTTCCTTCGCACTGAAGCTTTCTTT.

This clonotype was observed many times. The chain links TRBV28 to TRBJ2-7, with D possibly being TRBD1 (6 bases). Germline V lookup: CDR1 MDHEN, CDR2 SYDVKM. Trimming took off 5 bases at V and 1 base at J, with 9 bases between the two ends. CDR3 length equals 13 residues. The CDR3 DNA sequence: TGTGCCAGCAGTCCGACAGGTTCCTACGAGCAGTACTTC. Translation: CASSPTGSYEQYF.

This clonotype showed up many times. V and J are TRBV6-1 and TRBJ2-5; D might be TRBD1 or TRBD2, each matching 5 bases. V shed 4 bases and J shed 1 base, with 16 bases lying between them. This CDR3 contains 16 residues. CDR1 and CDR2 (germline): MNHNS, SASEGT. The DNA for the CDR3 is TGTGCCAGCAGTGCTAGGGGACCGACAGTCCAAGAGACCCAGTACTTC. Translated: CASSARGPTVQETQYF.

Concerning this clonotype: The junction shows a germline mismatch at one end, possibly a read error. The CDR3 sequence: CASGDIGLAYEQYF. CDR3 DNA: TGTGCCAGCGGGGATATCGGACTCGCATACGAGCAGTACTTT. The chain uses TRBV6-2 or TRBV6-3 and TRBJ2-7; TRBD2 is a possible D gene (5 bases). The CDR3 length is 14 residues. Looked up from germline, CDR1 is MNHEY and CDR2 is SVGEGT.

This clonotype was detected many times. The rearrangement uses TRBV5-1 and TRBJ1-1, with TRBD1 identical over 8 bases. The germline V gene has CDR1 SGHRS and CDR2 YFSETQ. The CDR3 loop spans 16 amino acids. V was clipped by 1 base and J by 3 bases; unmatched bases: 8. CDR3 amino acids: CASSLLPQGAHTEAFF. Written as DNA, the CDR3 is TGCGCCAGCAGCTTGCTTCCCCAGGGGGCGCACACTGAAGCTTTCTTT.

This clonotype was seen at least ten times. The J gene is TRBJ2-7, the V gene TRBV2, with 11 positions matching TRBD1. Germline CDR1 reads SNHLY; CDR2 reads FYNNEI. Losses at the gene ends were 6 bases for V and 3 bases for J; bases not matched to a gene: 4. This CDR3 comprises 14 residues. CDR3 sequence reads: CASRTGTGGYEQYF. Written as DNA, the CDR3 is TGTGCCAGCAGGACCGGGACAGGGGGCTACGAGCAGTACTTC.

This clonotype has ten or more counts. J is TRBJ2-4 and V is TRBV2; 10 bases are shared with TRBD2. V shed 8 bases, J shed 0 bases, and the junction held 10 bases outside the gene matches. From germline, CDR1 is SNHLY and CDR2 FYNNEI. This CDR3 has 17 amino acids. The DNA for the CDR3 is TGTGCCAGCGGGGCTAGCGGGGGTATCCTAGCCAAAAACATTCAGTACTTC. Its protein product is CASGASGGILAKNIQYF.

J is TRBJ1-1 and V is TRBV30; 8 bases map to TRBD1. Looked up from germline, CDR1 is GTSNPN and CDR2 is SVGIG (reference sequence). J gave up 4 bases and V 4 bases, and 11 bases lay outside the gene matches. There are 15 residues in the CDR3. This CDR3 is CAWKVPGGKGTEAFF. The CDR3 DNA follows: TGTGCCTGGAAAGTCCCAGGGGGCAAGGGCACTGAAGCTTTCTTT.

Note on this clonotype: This clone may be a read error of a much larger clone one base away. The V call is TRBV18, the J call TRBJ1-1; D gene ambiguous. Germline CDR1 and CDR2: KGHSH and LQKENI. The CDR3 loop spans 14 amino acids. The CDR3 DNA sequence: TGTGCCAGCTCACCAAAGAGGCAAGGAGGTGAATCTTTCTTT. Protein: CASSPKRQGGESFF.

The gene calls are TRBV24-1 and TRBJ2-2; D remains unclear. Germline V gene data show CDR1 as KGHDR and CDR2 as SFDVKD. With 4 bases removed from V and 3 bases from J, the gap between germline ends came to 5 bases. This CDR3 spans 13 amino acids. The CDR3 DNA reads as TGTGCCACCAGTGACACGTACACCGGGGAGCTGTTTTTT. Its protein is CATSDTYTGELFF.

In this sample, this clonotype turned up many times. Written as DNA, the CDR3 is TGCAGTGCTAGAGTAGGGGGACGGGAGACCCAGTACTTC. This codes for CSARVGGRETQYF. The V gene is TRBV20-1, the J gene TRBJ2-5; a possible D gene is TRBD1 (6 bases). CDR1 and CDR2 from the germline V gene are DFQATT and SNEGSKA (reference sequence). Trimming shortened V by 1 base and J by 5 bases, and 11 bases separated the two germline ends. This CDR3 has 13 residues.

This clonotype came up many times. The chain couples TRBV29-1 to TRBJ1-1, with D possibly matching TRBD1 (5 bases). The germline V and J ends were trimmed by 6 bases and 5 bases, with 19 bases remaining between them. In germline, CDR1 is SQVTM, CDR2 ANQGSEA. This CDR3 comprises 14 residues. CDR3 protein: CSVMGELGRTEAFF. DNA for the CDR3: TGCAGCGTCATGGGGGAGTTGGGGCGGACTGAAGCTTTCTTT.

This clonotype was counted at least ten times. V is TRBV6-5 and J is TRBJ2-7, with D possibly TRBD1 on 5 matching bases. The V gene lost 5 bases and the J gene lost 3 bases, with 11 bases spanning the gap. Germline V gene sequence: CDR1 MNHEY, CDR2 SVGAGI. The CDR3 has 13 residues. For the CDR3, the DNA is TGTGCCAGCAGTCCCGACAGCTTCTACGAGCAGTACTTC. This gives the protein CASSPDSFYEQYF.

This clonotype was seen many times. The junction differs from germline at one of its ends, possibly a read error. This rearrangement joins TRBV7-2 to TRBJ2-7; no clear D gene. CDR1 and CDR2 from the germline V gene are SGHTA and FQGNSA. This CDR3 is built from 14 residues. The CDR3 protein is CASSRLGYSHEQYF. For the CDR3, the DNA is TGTGCCAGCAGCCGCCTAGGGTACTCCCACGAGCAGTACTTC.

This clonotype was detected many times. This chain joins TRBV20-1 and TRBJ1-6; D remains unclear. Trimming pared 5 bases from V and 2 bases from J, leaving 13 bases between. There are 15 residues in the CDR3. CDR1 is DFQATT, CDR2 SNEGSKA, per germline (reference sequence). The CDR3 loop is CSAGREGPYNSPLHF. The CDR3, as DNA: TGCAGTGCTGGCCGGGAAGGCCCCTATAATTCACCCCTCCACTTT.

The rearrangement links TRBV12-3 or TRBV12-4 to TRBJ1-5; perhaps TRBD1 as D (5 bases). The CDR3 sequence is 15 residues long. Trimming removed 3 bases from V and 0 bases from J, with 9 bases in between. Written as DNA, the CDR3 is TGTGCCAGCAGTTTCTGGGGGATTAGCAATCAGCCCCAGCATTTT. Translation gives CASSFWGISNQPQHF.